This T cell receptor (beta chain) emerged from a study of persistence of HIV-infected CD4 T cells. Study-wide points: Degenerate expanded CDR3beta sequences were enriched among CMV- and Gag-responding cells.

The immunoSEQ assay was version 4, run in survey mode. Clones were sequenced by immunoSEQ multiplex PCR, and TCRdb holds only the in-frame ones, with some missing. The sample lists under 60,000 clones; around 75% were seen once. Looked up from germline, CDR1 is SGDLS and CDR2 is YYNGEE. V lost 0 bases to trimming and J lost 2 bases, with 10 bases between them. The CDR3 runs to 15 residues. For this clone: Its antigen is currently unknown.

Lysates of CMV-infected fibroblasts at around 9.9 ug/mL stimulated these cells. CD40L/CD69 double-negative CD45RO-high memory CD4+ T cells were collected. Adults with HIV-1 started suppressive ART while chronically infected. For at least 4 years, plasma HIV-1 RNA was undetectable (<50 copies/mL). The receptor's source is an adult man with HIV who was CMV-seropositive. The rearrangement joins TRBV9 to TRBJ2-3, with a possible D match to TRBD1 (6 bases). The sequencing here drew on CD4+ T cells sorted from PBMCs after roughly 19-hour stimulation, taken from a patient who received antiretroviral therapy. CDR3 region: CASSVAGQYTDTQYF. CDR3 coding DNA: TGTGCCAGCAGCGTAGCTGGACAGTACACAGATACGCAGTATTTT.